Following are 9 T cell receptor beta chains from one sample sequenced in a study of blood T cell repertoires in COVID-19. Profiling relied on immunoSEQ multiplex PCR, and the TCRdb table lists in-frame clones only, not all of them. The sample gives about 260,000 clones, about 87% of which show up once; 0.87% is in the top ten. The sample consisted of PBMCs or T cells enriched from blood (not recorded which). All receptors derive from a man between 45 and 60 years old who had been exposed to COVID-19.

The rearrangement links TRBV5-1 to TRBJ1-2; 9 nucleotides match TRBD1. Unmatched junction bases numbered 7, after V lost 4 bases and J lost 3 bases. The CDR3 is 15 amino acids. CDR1 and CDR2 from the germline V gene are SGHRS and YFSETQ. In nucleotides, the CDR3 is TGCGCCAGCAGCCGGGACAGGGAAGTTCACTATGGCTACACCTTC. This translates into CASSRDREVHYGYTF.

V is TRBV4-1 and J is TRBJ2-6; TRBD2 aligns across 9 bases. The CDR3 has 20 residues. V was pared by 1 base and J by 1 base, with 11 bases of the junction left unmatched. Germline V lookup: CDR1 MGHRA, CDR2 YSYEKL. The CDR3 loop reads CASSQGGLAGMGSGANVLTF. Here the CDR3 DNA reads TGCGCCAGCAGCCAAGGGGGACTAGCAGGAATGGGGTCTGGGGCCAACGTCCTGACTTTC.

V usage is TRBV24-1 and J usage is TRBJ2-2; TRBD2 is a possible D gene (5 bases). Germline lookup yields CDR1 KGHDR and CDR2 SFDVKD. The CDR3 is made up of 14 amino acids. V was clipped by 7 bases and J by 4 bases, with 12 bases between them. CDR3 in DNA: TGTGCCACCAGGAACAGTGCGGGCACCGGGGAGCTGTTTTTT. This sequence encodes CATRNSAGTGELFF.

This sequence joins TRBV18 and TRBJ2-5; D may be TRBD2 (5 bases). This CDR3 comprises 13 residues. Trimming cost V 0 bases and J 7 bases, with 9 bases left between them. CDR1 KGHSH and CDR2 LQKENI come from the germline V gene. In DNA form, the CDR3 reads TGTGCCAGCTCACCACCGCCTGCGGGGACCCAGTACTTC. It specifies CASSPPPAGTQYF.

This chain joins TRBV10-3 and TRBJ1-2; no clear D gene. The V gene's germline CDR1 is ENHRY and CDR2 SYGVKD. The germline V and J ends were trimmed by 2 bases and 5 bases, with 15 bases remaining between them. The CDR3 runs 15 residues. CDR3 sequence reads: CAISEGQPALYGYTF. The CDR3 region has the DNA TGTGCCATCAGTGAGGGGCAGCCCGCGCTTTATGGCTACACCTTC.

This rearrangement joins TRBV5-1 to TRBJ1-5; no definite D call. CDR1 and CDR2 from the germline V gene are SGHRS and YFSETQ. This CDR3 is 14 amino acids long. V lost 0 bases, J lost 1 base, and 5 bases lay in between. For the CDR3, the DNA is TGCGCCAGCAGCTTGGCTGGCAGCAATCAGCCCCAGCATTTT. Protein sequence: CASSLAGSNQPQHF.

The chain is built from TRBV6-6 and TRBJ1-6; D perhaps matches TRBD1 (5 bases). The length of the CDR3 is 14 residues. CDR1 MNHNY and CDR2 SVGAGI come from the germline V gene (reference sequence). Trimming shortened V by 6 bases and J by 3 bases, and 9 bases separated the two germline ends. CDR3 sequence: CASRGDLYNSPLHF. CDR3 DNA: TGTGCCAGCAGAGGGGATCTCTATAATTCACCCCTCCACTTT.

This clone was detected a few times. The chain joins TRBV6-6 to TRBJ2-3; TRBD1 aligns across 8 bases. The CDR3 is 15 amino acids. Germline loops: CDR1 MNHNY, CDR2 SVGAGI (reference sequence). The trim removed 3 bases at V and 5 bases at J, leaving 7 bases unmatched. In DNA form, the CDR3 reads TGTGCCAGCAGTTATCAGGGGGCTCAATTAGATACGCAGTATTTT. Translating gives CASSYQGAQLDTQYF.

The chain is built from TRBV5-1 and TRBJ2-2; possibly TRBD2 for D (5 bases). The CDR3 has 12 residues. The germline V and J ends were trimmed by 9 bases and 4 bases, with 10 bases remaining between them. Germline assignment: CDR1 SGHRS and CDR2 YFSETQ. The DNA for the CDR3 is TGCGCCACCGGGGAACCCACCGGGGAGCTGTTTTTT. It encodes CATGEPTGELFF.